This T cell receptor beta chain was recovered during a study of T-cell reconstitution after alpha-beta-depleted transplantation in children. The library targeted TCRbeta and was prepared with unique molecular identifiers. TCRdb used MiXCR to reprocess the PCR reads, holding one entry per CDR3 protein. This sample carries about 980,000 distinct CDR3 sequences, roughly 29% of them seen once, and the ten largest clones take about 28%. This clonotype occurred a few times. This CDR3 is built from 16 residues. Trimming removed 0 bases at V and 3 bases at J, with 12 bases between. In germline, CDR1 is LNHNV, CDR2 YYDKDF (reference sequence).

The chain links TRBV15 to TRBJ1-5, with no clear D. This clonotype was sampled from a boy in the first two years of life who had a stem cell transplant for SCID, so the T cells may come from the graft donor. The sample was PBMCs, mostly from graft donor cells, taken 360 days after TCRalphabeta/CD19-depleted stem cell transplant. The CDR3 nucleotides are TGTGCCACCAGCAGAGATAGGGTCAGACCCAATCAGCCCCAGCATTTT. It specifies CATSRDRVRPNQPQHF.